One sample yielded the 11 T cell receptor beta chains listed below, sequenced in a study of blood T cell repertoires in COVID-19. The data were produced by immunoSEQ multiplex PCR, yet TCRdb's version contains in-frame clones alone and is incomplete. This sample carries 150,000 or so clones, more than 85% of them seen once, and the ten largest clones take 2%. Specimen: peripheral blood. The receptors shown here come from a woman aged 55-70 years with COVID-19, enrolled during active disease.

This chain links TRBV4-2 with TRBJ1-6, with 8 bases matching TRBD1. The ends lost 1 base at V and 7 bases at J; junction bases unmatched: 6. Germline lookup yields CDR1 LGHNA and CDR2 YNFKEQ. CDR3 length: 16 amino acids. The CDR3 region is CASSQVSDRVNSPLHF. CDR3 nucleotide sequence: TGTGCCAGCAGCCAAGTATCGGACAGGGTAAATTCACCCCTCCACTTT.

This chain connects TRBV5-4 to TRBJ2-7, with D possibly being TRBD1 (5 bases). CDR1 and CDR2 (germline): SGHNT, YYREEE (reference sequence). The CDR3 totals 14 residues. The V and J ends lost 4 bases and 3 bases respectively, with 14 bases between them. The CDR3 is CASSLSPTVYEQYF. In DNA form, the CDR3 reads TGTGCCAGCAGCCTGTCGCCGACAGTCTACGAGCAGTACTTC.

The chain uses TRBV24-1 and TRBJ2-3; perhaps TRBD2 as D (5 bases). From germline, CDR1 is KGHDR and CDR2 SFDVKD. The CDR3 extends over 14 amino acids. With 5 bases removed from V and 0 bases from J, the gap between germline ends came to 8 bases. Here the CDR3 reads CATSGERSTDTQYF. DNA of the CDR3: TGTGCCACCAGTGGCGAGCGGAGCACAGATACGCAGTATTTT.

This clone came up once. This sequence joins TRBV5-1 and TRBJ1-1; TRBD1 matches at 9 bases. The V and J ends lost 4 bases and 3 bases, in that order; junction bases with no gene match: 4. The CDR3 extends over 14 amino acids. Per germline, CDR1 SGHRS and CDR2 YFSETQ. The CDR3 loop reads CASSLRQGDTEAFF. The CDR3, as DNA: TGCGCCAGCAGCCTCCGACAGGGGGACACTGAAGCTTTCTTT.

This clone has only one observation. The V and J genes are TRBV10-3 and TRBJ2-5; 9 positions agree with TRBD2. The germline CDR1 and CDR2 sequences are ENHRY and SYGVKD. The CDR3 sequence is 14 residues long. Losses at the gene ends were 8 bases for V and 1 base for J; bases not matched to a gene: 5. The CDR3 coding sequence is TGTGCCATCGGTCGCGGGGGGGCCCAAGAGACCCAGTACTTC. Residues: CAIGRGGAQETQYF.

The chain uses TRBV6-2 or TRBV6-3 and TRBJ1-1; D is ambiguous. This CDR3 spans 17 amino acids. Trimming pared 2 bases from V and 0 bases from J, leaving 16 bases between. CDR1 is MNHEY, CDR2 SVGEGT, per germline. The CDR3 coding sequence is TGTGCCAGCAGTTACCCTCAACGGAGGACCATGAACACTGAAGCTTTCTTT. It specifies CASSYPQRRTMNTEAFF.

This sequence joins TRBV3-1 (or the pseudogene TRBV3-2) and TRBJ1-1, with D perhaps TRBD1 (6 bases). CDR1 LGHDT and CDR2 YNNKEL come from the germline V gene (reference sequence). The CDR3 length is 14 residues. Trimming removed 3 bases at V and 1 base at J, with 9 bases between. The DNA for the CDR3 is TGTGCCAGCAGCCAGGGACACCCGAACACTGAAGCTTTCTTT. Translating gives CASSQGHPNTEAFF.

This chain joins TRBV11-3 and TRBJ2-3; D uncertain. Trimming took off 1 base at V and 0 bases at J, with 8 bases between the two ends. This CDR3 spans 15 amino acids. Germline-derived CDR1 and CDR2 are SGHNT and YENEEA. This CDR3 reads CASSLGLVSTDTQYF. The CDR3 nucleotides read TGTGCCAGCAGCTTAGGGCTAGTCAGCACAGATACGCAGTATTTT.

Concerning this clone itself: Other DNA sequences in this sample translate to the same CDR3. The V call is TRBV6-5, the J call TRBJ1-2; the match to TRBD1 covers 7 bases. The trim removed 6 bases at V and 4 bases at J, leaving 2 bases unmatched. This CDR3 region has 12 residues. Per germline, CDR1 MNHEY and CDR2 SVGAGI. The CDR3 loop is CASRDRPYGYTF. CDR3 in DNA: TGTGCCAGCAGGGACAGGCCCTATGGCTACACCTTC.

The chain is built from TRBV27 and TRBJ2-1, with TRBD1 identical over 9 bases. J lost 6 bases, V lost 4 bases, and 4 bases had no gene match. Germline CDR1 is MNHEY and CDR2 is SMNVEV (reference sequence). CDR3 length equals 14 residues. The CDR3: CASSSLDRGNEQFF. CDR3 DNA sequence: TGTGCCAGCAGTTCCCTGGACAGGGGCAATGAGCAGTTCTTC.

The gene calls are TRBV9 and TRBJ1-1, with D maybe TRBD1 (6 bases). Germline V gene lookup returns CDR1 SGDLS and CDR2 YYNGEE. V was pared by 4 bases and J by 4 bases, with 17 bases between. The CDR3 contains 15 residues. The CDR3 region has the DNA TGTGCCAGCAGCACCCGAGGGGGAGGGGGCACTGAAGCTTTCTTT. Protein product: CASSTRGGGGTEAFF.